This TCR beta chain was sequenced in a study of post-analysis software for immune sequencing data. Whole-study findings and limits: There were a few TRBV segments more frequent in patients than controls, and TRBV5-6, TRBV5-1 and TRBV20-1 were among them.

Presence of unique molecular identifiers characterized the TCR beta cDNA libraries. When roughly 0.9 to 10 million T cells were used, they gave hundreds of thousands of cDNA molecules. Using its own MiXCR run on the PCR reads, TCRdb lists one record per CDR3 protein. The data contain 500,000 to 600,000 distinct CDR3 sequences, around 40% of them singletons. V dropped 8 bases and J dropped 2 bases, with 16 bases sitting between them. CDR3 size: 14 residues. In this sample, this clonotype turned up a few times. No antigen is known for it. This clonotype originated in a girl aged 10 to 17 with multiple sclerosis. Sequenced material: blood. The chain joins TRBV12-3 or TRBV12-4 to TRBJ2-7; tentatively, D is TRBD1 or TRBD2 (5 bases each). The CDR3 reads CASALGTVTYEQYF. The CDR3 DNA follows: TGTGCCAGCGCCCTTGGGACGGTTACCTACGAGCAGTACTTC.